This T cell receptor beta chain was recovered during a study of T cell repertoires in cytomegalovirus infection (dated by TCRdb to about 2019). About the full investigation: Alongside well-studied HLA-B-restricted epitopes, the peptide stimulations were aimed at recently identified HLA-C-restricted CMV epitopes, whose presentation resists viral immunomodulation. The HLA type of each donor mattered for the analysis, because public TCR beta signatures pointed to carriage of CMV infection along with the matching HLA type. The research as a whole found: Carriers of CMV infection plus the relevant HLA type were discriminated by the cumulative frequency of public TCR beta family members in the study cohort and in an independent approximately 360-donor cohort. The ex vivo response was dominated by HLA-C-restricted CMV-specific TCR beta clonotypes, which also provided the single most frequent clonotype in two of eight donors.

On this clonotype itself: It has no known antigen specificity. One base away there is no much larger clone; base qualities are not given.

The treatment or condition label on this specimen signifies: in vitro stimulation with specific CMV peptide epitopes to enrich CMV-specific T cells. V loses 1 base at its end and J loses 6 bases; junction bases beyond the gene matches: 8. CDR1 and CDR2 are read off the germline V gene as SGHTS and YDEGEE. The CDR3 contains 15 residues, cysteine and phenylalanine counted. Of the read, only the CDR3 DNA is kept; its 45 bases are in frame from base 1. Data came from an Illumina HiSeq 1500. Using fastp at Q25 and MiXCR, TCRdb reprocessed the public reads and kept productive beta chains. Each entry merges the rows of one CDR3 protein and shows their most common DNA and genes. The sample table contains around 900,000 distinct CDR3 sequences; only one count was recorded for roughly 30% of them. The top ten constitute about 14% of the sample.

Here the sequenced sample was cultured CD8+ T cells from PBMCs, taken from culture after CMV antigen stimulation. This receptor was obtained from a human donor in good health (CMV status not recorded). Some clones in this sample may be carry-over from other donors' samples. The receptor chain draws on TRBV5-8 and TRBJ2-7; the central 9 bases match TRBD1. The CDR3 region: CASSLTPGQGREQYF. Here is the DNA: TGTGCCAGCAGCTTGACCCCGGGACAGGGACGCGAGCAGTACTTC.